This passage covers 25 T cell receptor beta chains from one sample sequenced in a study of neoadjuvant anti-PD-1 for oral cavity cancer (dated by TCRdb to the early 2020s). The receptor library was made with the immunoSEQ multiplex PCR assay. TCRdb mirrors the immuneACCESS table, restricted to in-frame sequences. Some clones are absent from its copies; in checked studies, under half trace to an unresolved V gene, and the reason for the others is unknown. Counted in this sample were about 68,000 clones; 85% of them appeared once. Of the sample, around 3.7% is held by the ten largest clones. The time point label here, explained by the study, means: after neoadjuvant nivolumab, at surgical resection. Sequencing was performed on PBMCs, taken after nivolumab (anti-PD-1) treatment. Every receptor here comes from a person aged 40 to 85 with oral cavity squamous cell carcinoma.

This chain links TRBV5-1 with TRBJ2-6; D not resolved. The CDR3 contains 14 residues. Germline CDR1 and CDR2: SGHRS and YFSETQ. The V gene lost 5 bases and the J gene lost 1 base, with 7 bases spanning the gap. The CDR3, as DNA: TGCGCCAGCAGATCTTCATCTGGGGCCAACGTCCTGACTTTC. Protein product: CASRSSSGANVLTF.

J is TRBJ2-2 and V is TRBV25-1, with D unresolved. CDR1 is MGHDK, CDR2 SYGVNS, per germline. The length of the CDR3 is 16 residues. V was cut by 3 bases and J by 4 bases, with 15 bases left in between. CDR3 sequence (DNA): TGTGCCAGCAGTGATGATTCAGGCTGGGGCACCGGGGAGCTGTTTTTT. It encodes CASSDDSGWGTGELFF.

This clone was counted only a few times. Here the CDR3 reads CAWSRYYNEQFF. CDR3 DNA sequence: TGTGCCTGGAGTAGGTACTACAATGAGCAGTTCTTC. The V call is TRBV30, the J call TRBJ2-1; D is ambiguous. The V end was cut by 2 bases, the J end by 3 bases, with 5 bases between. Germline V gene lookup returns CDR1 GTSNPN and CDR2 SVGIG (reference sequence). The CDR3 has 12 residues.

This clone has only a few counts. The V gene is TRBV5-6, the J gene TRBJ2-7; possible D gene TRBD1, 5 bases. The V end was cut by 0 bases, the J end by 0 bases, with 10 bases between. The CDR3 spans 15 residues. CDR1 SGHDT and CDR2 YYEEEE come from the germline V gene. The CDR3 DNA reads as TGTGCCAGCAGCTTGGATCTGACAGCCTCCTACGAGCAGTACTTC. It yields the protein CASSLDLTASYEQYF.

The CDR3: CASSGGQANTEAFF. DNA of the CDR3: TGTGCCAGCAGTGGAGGACAGGCGAACACTGAAGCTTTCTTT. V gene TRBV6-1 combines with J gene TRBJ1-1; 7 nucleotides align to TRBD1. The CDR3 extends over 14 amino acids. J was trimmed by 1 base and V by 4 bases; bases with no gene match: 3. Looked up from germline, CDR1 is MNHNS and CDR2 is SASEGT.

The chain recombines TRBV4-1 with TRBJ1-4; TRBD1 is a possible D gene (5 bases). Deletions cut 1 base from V and 5 bases from J, with 14 bases between. This CDR3 has 16 residues. CDR1 is MGHRA and CDR2 is YSYEKL in the germline V gene. CDR3 DNA: TGCGCCAGCAGCCAAGGGGAGAAGGCAGGGAATGAAAAACTGTTTTTT. Its protein product is CASSQGEKAGNEKLFF.

The chain recombines TRBV7-9 with TRBJ2-5; 7 nucleotides agree with TRBD1. Germline V gives CDR1 SEHNR, CDR2 FQNEAQ (reference sequence). The CDR3 totals 16 residues. The junction had 10 bases not matched to a gene; V was cut back by 5 bases and J by 1 base. Written as DNA, the CDR3 is TGTGCCAGCAGCCGTCCCCCGACAGGGTCCCAAGAGACCCAGTACTTC. Protein sequence: CASSRPPTGSQETQYF.

The chain couples TRBV14 to TRBJ2-5; possible D gene TRBD2, 6 bases. From germline, CDR1 is SGHDN and CDR2 FVKESK. V was clipped by 2 bases and J by 5 bases, with 21 bases between them. The CDR3 spans 17 residues. The CDR3 is CASSQNLRRDPRETQYF. The DNA of the CDR3 is TGTGCCAGCAGCCAAAATCTGAGGCGGGATCCACGGGAGACCCAGTACTTC.

The rearrangement joins TRBV6-5 to TRBJ2-5; 7 bases line up with TRBD2. Germline CDR1 is MNHEY and CDR2 is SVGAGI. V dropped 2 bases and J dropped 9; count of bases not matched to a gene: 15. The CDR3 has 16 residues. CDR3 sequence (DNA): TGTGCCAGCAGTTACCCAGAGCCGGGCGGGAGTTGGCCCCAGTACTTC. It encodes CASSYPEPGGSWPQYF.

This chain uses TRBV6-5 with TRBJ2-2; weak D call: TRBD1 (5 bases). This CDR3 has 14 amino acids. Germline-derived CDR1 and CDR2 are MNHEY and SVGAGI. Trimming stripped 0 bases from V and 6 bases from J, with 8 bases between. The CDR3 DNA reads TGTGCCAGCAGTTACTCAGGGGTGTCCGGGGAGCTGTTTTTT. Its translation is CASSYSGVSGELFF.

CDR3 nucleotides: TGTGCCAGCAGGGAACAGGAGGCGATAAACATTCAGTACTTC. This translates into CASREQEAINIQYF. The chain employs TRBV6-1 and TRBJ2-4; D is perhaps TRBD1 or TRBD2 (5 bases each). CDR1 is MNHNS and CDR2 is SASEGT in the germline V gene. Trimming took 6 bases from V and 6 from J, leaving 15 bases between them. The CDR3 is made up of 14 amino acids.

This sequence joins TRBV30 and TRBJ1-1, with D perhaps TRBD1 (5 bases). The V and J ends lost 3 bases and 0 bases respectively, with 8 bases between them. The germline CDR1 and CDR2 sequences are GTSNPN and SVGIG (reference sequence). The CDR3 extends over 13 amino acids. The CDR3 here is CAWRTTVNTEAFF. The DNA for the CDR3 is TGTGCCTGGAGAACGACAGTGAACACTGAAGCTTTCTTT. Full variable domain (rest looked up from reference TRBV30 and TRBJ1-1): SQTIHQWPATLVQPVGSPLSLECTVEGTSNPNLYWYRQAAGRGLQLLFYSVGIGQISSEVPQNLSASRPQDRQFILSSKKLLLSDSGFYLCAWRTTVNTEAFFGQGTRLTVV.

The chain links TRBV5-1 to TRBJ2-5, with D possibly matching TRBD2 (5 bases). Germline assignment: CDR1 SGHRS and CDR2 YFSETQ. The CDR3 spans 13 residues. The V gene lost 5 bases and the J gene lost 1 base, with 9 bases spanning the gap. CDR3 nucleotide sequence: TGCGCCAGCAGTAGCGCAACCCAAGAGACCCAGTACTTC. Translating gives CASSSATQETQYF. Together with reference TRBV5-1 and TRBJ2-5, the CDR3 gives the full variable domain: KAGVTQTPRYLIKTRGQQVTLSCSPISGHRSVSWYQQTPGQGLQFLFEYFSETQRNKGNFPGRFSGRQFSNSRSEMNVSTLELGDSALYLCASSSATQETQYFGPGTRLLVL.

This clone was detected a few times. The chain couples TRBV7-6 to TRBJ1-3; 12 positions agree with TRBD1. This CDR3 comprises 15 residues. The trim removed 5 bases at V and 7 bases at J, leaving 6 bases unmatched. CDR1 and CDR2 (germline): SGHVS, FNYEAQ. Here the CDR3 reads CASSPLGTGGNTIYF. The CDR3 DNA follows: TGTGCCAGCAGCCCACTCGGGACAGGGGGCAACACCATATATTTT.

In nucleotides, the CDR3 is TGTGCCAGTAGCCGCGGGCTGTACAATGAGCAGTTCTTC. Amino acids: CASSRGLYNEQFF. The V call is TRBV19, the J call TRBJ2-1; D might be TRBD2 (5 bases). This CDR3 has 13 residues. With 6 bases removed from V and 4 bases from J, the gap between germline ends came to 10 bases. Germline loops: CDR1 LNHDA, CDR2 SQIVND (reference sequence).

The J gene is TRBJ2-5, the V gene TRBV5-1; 12 bases are shared with TRBD2. This CDR3 contains 16 residues. Germline V lookup: CDR1 SGHRS, CDR2 YFSETQ. With V trimmed by 4 bases and J by 2 bases, 6 bases remained unmatched. Here the CDR3 reads CASSLLAGGLQETQYF. DNA of the CDR3: TGCGCCAGCAGCCTACTAGCGGGAGGATTGCAAGAGACCCAGTACTTC.

This clone was found once. V is TRBV14 and J is TRBJ2-1; 15 nucleotides agree with TRBD2. The germline V gene has CDR1 SGHDN and CDR2 FVKESK. J gave up 9 bases and V 0 bases, and 6 bases lay outside the gene matches. The length of the CDR3 is 17 residues. The CDR3 DNA is TGTGCCAGCAGCCAAGATCCCGGACTAGCGGGAGGGTTTGAGCAGTTCTTC. Translating it yields CASSQDPGLAGGFEQFF.

The chain combines TRBV7-9 with TRBJ2-1; TRBD2 is a possible D gene (6 bases). This CDR3 is 18 amino acids long. The V gene's germline CDR1 is SEHNR and CDR2 FQNEAQ (reference sequence). The V gene lost 4 bases and the J gene lost 0 bases, with 19 bases spanning the gap. Here the CDR3 DNA reads TGTGCCAGCAGCTCCCCGGGTCAGCGGGCCAGCTCCTACAATGAGCAGTTCTTC. Translation gives CASSSPGQRASSYNEQFF.

The chain links TRBV28 to TRBJ2-1, with 14 nucleotides matching TRBD2. The J segment lost 4 bases and the V segment lost 4 bases, leaving 6 bases of the junction unmatched. This CDR3 contains 17 residues. Germline lookup yields CDR1 MDHEN and CDR2 SYDVKM. DNA for the CDR3: TGTGCCAGCAGTTATGGGACTAGCGGGAGCCTATACAATGAGCAGTTCTTC. This translates into CASSYGTSGSLYNEQFF.

This chain connects TRBV6-1 to TRBJ2-2; weak D call: TRBD1 (6 bases). Per the germline V gene, CDR1 is MNHNS and CDR2 is SASEGT. Trimming removed 2 bases at V and 7 bases at J, with 8 bases between. The CDR3 runs 13 residues. CDR3 residues: CASSETGLGELFF. Here the CDR3 DNA reads TGTGCCAGCAGTGAAACAGGGCTCGGGGAGCTGTTTTTT.

This chain's CDR3 is CAIPRVGENTGELFF. The DNA for the CDR3 is TGTGCCATTCCCCGTGTCGGGGAGAACACCGGGGAGCTGTTTTTT. V and J are TRBV2 and TRBJ2-2; the D gene is possibly TRBD2 (5 bases). The CDR3 is 15 amino acids. Germline CDR1 is SNHLY and CDR2 is FYNNEI. The V gene lost 10 bases and the J gene lost 1 base, with 16 bases spanning the gap.

The chain has TRBV6-5 and TRBJ2-2; 7 bases agree with TRBD2. The V gene's germline CDR1 is MNHEY and CDR2 SVGAGI. This CDR3 is 13 amino acids long. V dropped 11 bases and J dropped 1; count of bases not matched to a gene: 4. CDR3 protein: CAATSENTGELFF. Here the CDR3 DNA reads TGTGCCGCCACTAGCGAGAACACCGGGGAGCTGTTTTTT.

The chain recombines TRBV2 with TRBJ1-5; no clear D gene. CDR3 length: 14 residues. The germline V gene has CDR1 SNHLY and CDR2 FYNNEI. Trimming cost V 5 bases and J 4 bases, with 12 bases left between them. The CDR3 region is CASSPTTGNQPQHF. In DNA, the CDR3 is TGTGCCAGCAGTCCTACGACGGGAAATCAGCCCCAGCATTTT.

The chain joins TRBV9 to TRBJ1-3; no reliable D call. This CDR3 spans 15 amino acids. Germline V lookup: CDR1 SGDLS, CDR2 YYNGEE. The germline V and J ends were trimmed by 0 bases and 1 base, with 8 bases remaining between them. CDR3 loop: CASSVVPGSGNTIYF. The CDR3 coding sequence is TGTGCCAGCAGCGTAGTACCGGGGTCTGGAAACACCATATATTTT.

V gene TRBV28 combines with J gene TRBJ2-1, with 9 bases matching TRBD2. The junction had 10 bases not matched to a gene; V was cut back by 7 bases and J by 6 bases. CDR3 length equals 15 residues. Germline CDR1 and CDR2: MDHEN and SYDVKM. CDR3 coding DNA: TGTGCCAGCATCTTATTAGCGGGAGTTGGCAATGAGCAGTTCTTC. It codes for CASILLAGVGNEQFF.